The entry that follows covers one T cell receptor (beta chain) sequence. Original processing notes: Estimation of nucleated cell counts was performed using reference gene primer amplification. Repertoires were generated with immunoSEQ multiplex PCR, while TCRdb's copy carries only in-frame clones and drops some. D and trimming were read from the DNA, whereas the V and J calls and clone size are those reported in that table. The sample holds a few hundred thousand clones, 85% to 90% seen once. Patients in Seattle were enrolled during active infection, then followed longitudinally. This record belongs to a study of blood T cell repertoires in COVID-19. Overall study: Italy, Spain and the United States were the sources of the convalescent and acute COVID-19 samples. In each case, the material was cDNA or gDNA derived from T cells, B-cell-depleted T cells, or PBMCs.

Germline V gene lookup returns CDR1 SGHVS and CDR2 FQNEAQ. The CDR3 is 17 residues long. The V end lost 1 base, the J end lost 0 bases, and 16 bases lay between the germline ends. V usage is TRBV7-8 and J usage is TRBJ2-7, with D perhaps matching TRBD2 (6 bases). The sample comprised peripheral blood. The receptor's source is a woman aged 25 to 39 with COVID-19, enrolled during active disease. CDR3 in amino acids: CASSLGQGGASSYEQYF. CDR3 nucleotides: TGTGCCAGCAGCTTAGGCCAGGGCGGGGCCTCCTCCTACGAGCAGTACTTC.